The entry below describes one TCR gamma chain. Its antigen is not yet known. A far larger clone is one base from this, pointing to a likely read error. It is unclear where the CDR3 begins or ends on the DNA, so no DNA is shown, and the CDR3 is as TCRdb lists it. To prepare the library, RT-PCR was applied. The instrument given in TCRdb is Illumina MiSeq. Clone calls in TCRdb were regenerated from the public reads with CATT, after which identical DNA sequences shared one row. This sample comprises around 200 gamma-chain clones, roughly 3.3% of them detected only once. The leading ten clones occupy around 48% of the sample. These data belong to a study of gammadelta T cells in human blood (dated by TCRdb to about 2020). Broad study findings and their caveats: According to the study, polyclonal expansion of innate gamma-delta T cells right after birth appeared to be driven by microbial exposure.

According to the germline V gene, CDR1 reads VINAFY and CDR2 reads YDVSNSKD. Including the terminal cysteine and phenylalanine, the CDR3 comprises 26 residues. The J segment was not called; the V segment is TRGV5. This TCR was recovered from a newborn. Sequenced sample: Vgamma9Vdelta2 gamma-delta T cells from cord blood. The encoded CDR3 is CATWDKSLAVEQHLLSQVSIGRIQHF.